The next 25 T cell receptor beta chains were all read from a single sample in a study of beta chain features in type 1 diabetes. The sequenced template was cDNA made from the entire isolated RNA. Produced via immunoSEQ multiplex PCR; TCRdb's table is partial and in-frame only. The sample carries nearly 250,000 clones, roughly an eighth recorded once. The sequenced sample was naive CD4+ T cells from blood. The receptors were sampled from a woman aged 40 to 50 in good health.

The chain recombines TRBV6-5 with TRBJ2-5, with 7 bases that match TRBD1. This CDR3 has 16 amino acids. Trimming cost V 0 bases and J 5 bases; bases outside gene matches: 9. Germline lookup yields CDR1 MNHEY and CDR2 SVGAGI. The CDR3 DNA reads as TGTGCCAGCAGTTACTCGAATAGGGGGCTGGGTGAGACCCAGTACTTC. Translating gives CASSYSNRGLGETQYF.

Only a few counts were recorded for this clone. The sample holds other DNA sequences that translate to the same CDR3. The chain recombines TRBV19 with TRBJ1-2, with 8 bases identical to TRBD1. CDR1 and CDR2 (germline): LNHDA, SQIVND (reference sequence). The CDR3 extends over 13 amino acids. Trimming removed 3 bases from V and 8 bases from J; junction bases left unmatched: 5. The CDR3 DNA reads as TGTGCCAGTAGTATCGACAGGGGTGGAGGCTACACCTTC. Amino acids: CASSIDRGGGYTF.

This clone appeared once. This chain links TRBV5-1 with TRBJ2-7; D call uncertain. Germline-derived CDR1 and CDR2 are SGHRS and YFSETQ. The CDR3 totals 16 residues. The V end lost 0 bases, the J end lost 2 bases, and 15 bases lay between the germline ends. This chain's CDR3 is CASSLGSLLNAYEQYF. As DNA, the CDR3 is TGCGCCAGCAGCTTGGGCAGTCTGCTTAATGCCTACGAGCAGTACTTC.

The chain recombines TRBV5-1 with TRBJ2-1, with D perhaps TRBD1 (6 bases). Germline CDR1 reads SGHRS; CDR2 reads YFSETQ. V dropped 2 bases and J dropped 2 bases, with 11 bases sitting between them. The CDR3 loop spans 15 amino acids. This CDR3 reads CASSLGDTTYNEQFF. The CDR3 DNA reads TGCGCCAGCAGCTTAGGGGACACCACCTACAATGAGCAGTTCTTC.

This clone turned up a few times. CDR3 nucleotides: TGCGCCAGCAGCTTGGAGGCTAGCGTCGAGCAGTACTTC. Amino acids: CASSLEASVEQYF. V and J are TRBV5-1 and TRBJ2-7; D might be TRBD2 (6 bases). CDR3 size: 13 residues. V gave up 0 bases and J gave up 6 bases, with 10 bases separating them. The germline gives CDR1 SGHRS, CDR2 YFSETQ. The full variable domain, rest sourced from reference TRBV5-1 and TRBJ2-7, is KAGVTQTPRYLIKTRGQQVTLSCSPISGHRSVSWYQQTPGQGLQFLFEYFSETQRNKGNFPGRFSGRQFSNSRSEMNVSTLELGDSALYLCASSLEASVEQYFGPGTRLTVT.

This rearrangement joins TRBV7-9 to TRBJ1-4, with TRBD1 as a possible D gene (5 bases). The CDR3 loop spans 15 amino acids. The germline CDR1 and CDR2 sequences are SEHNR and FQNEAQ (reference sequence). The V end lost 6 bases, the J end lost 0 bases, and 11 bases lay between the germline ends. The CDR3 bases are TGTGCCAGCAGTCCGCGGGGGGCAACTAATGAAAAACTGTTTTTT. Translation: CASSPRGATNEKLFF.

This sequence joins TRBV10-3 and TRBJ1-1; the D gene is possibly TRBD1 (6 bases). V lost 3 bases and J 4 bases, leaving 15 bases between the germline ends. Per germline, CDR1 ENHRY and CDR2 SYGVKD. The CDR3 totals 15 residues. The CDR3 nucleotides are TGTGCCATCAGTGAAAACCGGGACATCGGCACTGAAGCTTTCTTT. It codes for CAISENRDIGTEAFF.

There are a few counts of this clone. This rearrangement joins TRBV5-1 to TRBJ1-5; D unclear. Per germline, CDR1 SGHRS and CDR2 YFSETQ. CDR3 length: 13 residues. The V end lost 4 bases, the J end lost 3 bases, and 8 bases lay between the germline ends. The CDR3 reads CASSLGINQPQHF. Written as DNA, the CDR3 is TGCGCCAGCAGCCTGGGTATCAATCAGCCCCAGCATTTT. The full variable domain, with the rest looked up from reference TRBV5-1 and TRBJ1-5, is KAGVTQTPRYLIKTRGQQVTLSCSPISGHRSVSWYQQTPGQGLQFLFEYFSETQRNKGNFPGRFSGRQFSNSRSEMNVSTLELGDSALYLCASSLGINQPQHFGDGTRLSIL.

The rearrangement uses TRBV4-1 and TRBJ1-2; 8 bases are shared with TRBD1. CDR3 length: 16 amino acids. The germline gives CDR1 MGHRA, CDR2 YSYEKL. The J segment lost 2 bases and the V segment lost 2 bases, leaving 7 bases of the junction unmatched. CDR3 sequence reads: CASSQPRTGTNYGYTF. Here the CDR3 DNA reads TGCGCCAGCAGCCAACCGAGGACAGGGACCAACTATGGCTACACCTTC.

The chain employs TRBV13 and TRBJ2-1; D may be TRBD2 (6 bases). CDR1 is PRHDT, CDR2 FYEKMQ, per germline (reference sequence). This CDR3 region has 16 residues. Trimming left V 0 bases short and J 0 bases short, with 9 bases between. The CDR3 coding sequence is TGTGCCAGCAGCTTAGGGGGGGGACGCTCCTACAATGAGCAGTTCTTC. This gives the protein CASSLGGGRSYNEQFF.

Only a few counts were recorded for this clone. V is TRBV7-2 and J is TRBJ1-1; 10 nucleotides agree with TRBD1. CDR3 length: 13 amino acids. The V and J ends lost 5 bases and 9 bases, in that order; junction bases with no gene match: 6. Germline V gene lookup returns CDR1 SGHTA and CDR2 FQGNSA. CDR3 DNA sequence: TGTGCCAGCAGCCCAAGGACAGGGGGGAAAGCTTTCTTT. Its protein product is CASSPRTGGKAFF. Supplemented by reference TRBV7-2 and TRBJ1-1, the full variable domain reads GAGVSQSPSNKVTEKGKDVELRCDPISGHTALYWYRQSLGQGLEFLIYFQGNSAPDKSGLPSDRFSAERTGGSVSTLTIQRTQQEDSAVYLCASSPRTGGKAFFGQGTRLTVV.

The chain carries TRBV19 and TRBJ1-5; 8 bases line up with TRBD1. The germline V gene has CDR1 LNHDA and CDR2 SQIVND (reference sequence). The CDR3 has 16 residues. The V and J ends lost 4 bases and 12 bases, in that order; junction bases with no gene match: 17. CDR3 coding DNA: TGTGCCAGTAGTACTTCGACAGGGGTTGGTAGGGTCGTCCAGCATTTT. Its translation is CASSTSTGVGRVVQHF.

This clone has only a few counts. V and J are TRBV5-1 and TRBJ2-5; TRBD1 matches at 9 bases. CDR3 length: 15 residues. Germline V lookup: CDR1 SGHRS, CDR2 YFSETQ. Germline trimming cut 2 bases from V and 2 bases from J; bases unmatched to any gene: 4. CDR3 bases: TGCGCCAGCAGCTTAGGACAGGGGCCACAAGAGACCCAGTACTTC. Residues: CASSLGQGPQETQYF.

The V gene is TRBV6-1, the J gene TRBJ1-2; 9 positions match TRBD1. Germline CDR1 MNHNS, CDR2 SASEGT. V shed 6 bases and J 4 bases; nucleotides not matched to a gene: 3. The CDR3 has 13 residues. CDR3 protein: CASRGQGRYGYTF. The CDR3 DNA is TGTGCCAGCAGAGGACAGGGGCGCTATGGCTACACCTTC.

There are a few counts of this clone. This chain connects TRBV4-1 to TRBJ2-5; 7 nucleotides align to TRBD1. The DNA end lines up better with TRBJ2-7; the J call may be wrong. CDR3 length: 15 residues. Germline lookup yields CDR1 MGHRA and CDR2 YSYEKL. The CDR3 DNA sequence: TGCGCCAGCAGCGGGACCGGGACAGCCTCCTACGAGCAGTACTTC. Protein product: CASSGTGTASYEQYF.

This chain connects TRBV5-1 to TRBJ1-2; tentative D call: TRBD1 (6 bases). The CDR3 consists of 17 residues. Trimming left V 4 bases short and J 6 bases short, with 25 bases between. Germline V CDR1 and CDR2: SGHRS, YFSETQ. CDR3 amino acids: CASSPRGGVFSLDGYTF. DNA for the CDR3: TGCGCCAGCAGCCCCCGGGGGGGCGTATTCTCGTTGGATGGCTACACCTTC.

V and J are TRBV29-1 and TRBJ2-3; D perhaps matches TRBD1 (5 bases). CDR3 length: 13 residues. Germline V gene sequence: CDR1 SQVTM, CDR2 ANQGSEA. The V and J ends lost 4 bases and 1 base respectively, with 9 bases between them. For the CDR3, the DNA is TGCAGCGTTGCAAGGGGCGGCACAGATACGCAGTATTTT. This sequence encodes CSVARGGTDTQYF.

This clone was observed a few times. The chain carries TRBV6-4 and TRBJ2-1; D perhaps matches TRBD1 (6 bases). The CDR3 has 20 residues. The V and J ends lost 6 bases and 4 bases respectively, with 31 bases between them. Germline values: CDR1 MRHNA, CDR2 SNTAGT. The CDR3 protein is CASSLIRVTGGSRGYNEQFF. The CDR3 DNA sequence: TGTGCCAGCAGCCTTATACGAGTGACTGGGGGTTCCAGGGGATACAATGAGCAGTTCTTC.

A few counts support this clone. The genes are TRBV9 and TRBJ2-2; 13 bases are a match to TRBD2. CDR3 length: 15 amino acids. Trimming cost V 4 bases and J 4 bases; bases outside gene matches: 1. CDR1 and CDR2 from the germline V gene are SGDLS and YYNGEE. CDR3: CASSRLAGGTGELFF. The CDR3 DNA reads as TGTGCCAGCAGCAGACTAGCGGGGGGCACCGGGGAGCTGTTTTTT.

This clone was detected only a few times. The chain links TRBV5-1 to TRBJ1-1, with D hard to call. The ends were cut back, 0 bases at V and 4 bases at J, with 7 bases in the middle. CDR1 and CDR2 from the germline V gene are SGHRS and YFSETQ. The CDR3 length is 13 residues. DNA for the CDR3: TGCGCCAGCAGCTTGGTGGACTTCACTGAAGCTTTCTTT. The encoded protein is CASSLVDFTEAFF.

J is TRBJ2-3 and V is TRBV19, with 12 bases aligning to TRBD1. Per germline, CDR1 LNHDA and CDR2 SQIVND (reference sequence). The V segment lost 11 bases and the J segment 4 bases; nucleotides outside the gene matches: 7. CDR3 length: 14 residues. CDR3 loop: CAGTGQGASDTQYF. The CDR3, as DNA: TGTGCCGGGACGGGACAGGGGGCGTCAGATACGCAGTATTTT.

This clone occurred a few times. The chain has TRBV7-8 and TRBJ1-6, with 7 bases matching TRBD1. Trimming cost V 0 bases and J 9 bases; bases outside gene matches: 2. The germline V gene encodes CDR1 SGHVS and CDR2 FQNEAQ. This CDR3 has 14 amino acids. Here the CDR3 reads CASSLAGGRSPLHF. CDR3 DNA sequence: TGTGCCAGCAGCTTAGCAGGGGGCCGTTCACCCCTCCACTTT.

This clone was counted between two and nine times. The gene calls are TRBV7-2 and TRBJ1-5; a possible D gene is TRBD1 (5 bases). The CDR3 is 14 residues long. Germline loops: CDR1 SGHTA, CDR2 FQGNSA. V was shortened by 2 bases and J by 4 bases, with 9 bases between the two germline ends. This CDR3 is CASSLNQGNQPQHF. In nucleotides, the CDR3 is TGTGCCAGCAGCTTAAACCAGGGTAATCAGCCCCAGCATTTT.

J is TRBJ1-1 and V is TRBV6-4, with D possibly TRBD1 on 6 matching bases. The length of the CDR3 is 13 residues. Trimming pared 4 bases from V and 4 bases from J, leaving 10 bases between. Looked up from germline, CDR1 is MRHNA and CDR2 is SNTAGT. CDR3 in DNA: TGTGCCAGCAGTGTGGAAGGGGGCACTGAAGCTTTCTTT. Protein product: CASSVEGGTEAFF.

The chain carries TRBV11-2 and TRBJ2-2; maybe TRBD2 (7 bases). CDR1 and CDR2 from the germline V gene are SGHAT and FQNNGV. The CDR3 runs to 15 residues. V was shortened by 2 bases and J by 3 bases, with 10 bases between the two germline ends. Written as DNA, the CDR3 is TGTGCCAGCAGCTTATTCGGGGGGCACACCGGGGAGCTGTTTTTT. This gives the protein CASSLFGGHTGELFF.